The sequence of this T cell receptor beta chain was determined in a study of shared clonotypes between healthy human individuals. Study outcomes and limitations: Compared with clonotypes that all four donors shared, non-shared clonotypes had lower generation probabilities.

About this clone itself: Antigen specificity is unknown.

Only in-frame clones appear in the TCRdb table, and some are missing; sequencing was by immunoSEQ multiplex PCR. The sample lists roughly 2.5 million clones; around 94% were seen once. Trimming cost V 6 bases and J 7 bases; bases outside gene matches: 4. Germline CDR1 is SNHLY and CDR2 is FYNNEI. The CDR3 has 12 residues. The rearrangement joins TRBV2 to TRBJ2-3, with 7 nucleotides matching TRBD1. Sequences were obtained from naive CD4+ T cells sorted from blood. This sample's subset: CD45RA+ positively selected. The clonotype comes from a man between 18 and 29 years old in good health. CDR3 sequence (DNA): TGTGCCAGCAGACCACAGGGGAATACGCAGTATTTT. This gives the protein CASRPQGNTQYF. The variable domain in full, completed from reference TRBV2 and TRBJ2-3, reads EPEVTQTPSHQVTQMGQEVILRCVPISNHLYFYWYRQILGQKVEFLVSFYNNEISEKSEIFDDQFSVERPDGSNFTLKIRSTKLEDSAMYFCASRPQGNTQYFGPGTRLTVL.